This T cell receptor beta chain was observed in a study of technical replicates of blood from a few donors. Losses at the gene ends were 2 bases for V and 5 bases for J; bases not matched to a gene: 4. There are 15 residues in the CDR3. Germline V lookup: CDR1 LNHNV, CDR2 YYDKDF (reference sequence). Sequencing used immunoSEQ multiplex PCR; TCRdb keeps in-frame clones, though not all of them. The sample holds 80,000 or so clones, 80% to 90% seen once. This rearrangement joins TRBV15 to TRBJ2-5, with 11 nucleotides matching TRBD1. The sequence was collected from a human donor in good health. Some clones in this sample may be carry-over from other donors' samples. The sequenced sample was PBMCs. CDR3 loop: CATSRPGTGGETQYF. CDR3 DNA sequence: TGTGCCACCAGCAGACCCGGGACAGGGGGGGAGACCCAGTACTTC.